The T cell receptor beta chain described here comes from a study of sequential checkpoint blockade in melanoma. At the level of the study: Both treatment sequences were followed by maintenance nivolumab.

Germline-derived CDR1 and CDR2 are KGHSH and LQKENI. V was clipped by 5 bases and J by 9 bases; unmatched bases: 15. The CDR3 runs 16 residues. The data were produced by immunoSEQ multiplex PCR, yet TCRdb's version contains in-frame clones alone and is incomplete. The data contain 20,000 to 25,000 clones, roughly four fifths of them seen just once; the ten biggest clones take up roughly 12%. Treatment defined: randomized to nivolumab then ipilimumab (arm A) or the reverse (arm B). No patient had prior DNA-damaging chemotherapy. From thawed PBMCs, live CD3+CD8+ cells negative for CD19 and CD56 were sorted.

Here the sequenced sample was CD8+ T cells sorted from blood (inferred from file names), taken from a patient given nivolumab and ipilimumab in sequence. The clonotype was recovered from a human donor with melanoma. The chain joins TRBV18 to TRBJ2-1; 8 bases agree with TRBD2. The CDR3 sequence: CASSSKSTGGVGEQFF. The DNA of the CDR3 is TGTGCCAGCTCATCGAAGTCGACGGGAGGGGTTGGTGAGCAGTTCTTC.